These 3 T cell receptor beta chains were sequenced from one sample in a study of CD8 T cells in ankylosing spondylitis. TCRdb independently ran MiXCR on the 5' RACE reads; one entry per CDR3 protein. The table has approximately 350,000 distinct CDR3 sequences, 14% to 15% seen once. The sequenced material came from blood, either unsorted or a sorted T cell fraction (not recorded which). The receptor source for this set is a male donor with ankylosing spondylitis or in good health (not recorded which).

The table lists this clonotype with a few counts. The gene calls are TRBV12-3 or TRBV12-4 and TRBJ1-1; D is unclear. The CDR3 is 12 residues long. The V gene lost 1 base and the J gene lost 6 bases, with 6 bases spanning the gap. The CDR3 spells CASSLGPSEAFF. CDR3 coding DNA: TGTGCCAGCAGTTTAGGACCCTCTGAAGCTTTCTTT.

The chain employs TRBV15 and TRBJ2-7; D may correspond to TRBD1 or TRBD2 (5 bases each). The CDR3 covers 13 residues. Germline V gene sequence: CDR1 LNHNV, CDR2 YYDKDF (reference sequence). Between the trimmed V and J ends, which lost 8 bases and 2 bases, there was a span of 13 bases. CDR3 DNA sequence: TGTGCCACCTCCGGGACGGACACCTACGAGCAGTACTTC. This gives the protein CATSGTDTYEQYF.

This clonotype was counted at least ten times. This CDR3 is CASSRDHNTGELFF. CDR3 DNA: TGTGCCAGCAGCCGGGACCACAACACCGGGGAGCTGTTTTTT. The chain recombines TRBV7-8 with TRBJ2-2, with D possibly called TRBD1 or TRBD2 (5 bases each). This CDR3 has 14 amino acids. The germline gives CDR1 SGHVS, CDR2 FQNEAQ. V was pared by 5 bases and J by 2 bases, with 9 bases between.